This passage covers 6 T cell receptor beta chains from one sample sequenced in a study of T cells in Graves' hyperthyroidism and ophthalmopathy. Amplification of TCR beta CDR3 regions was performed using RNA transcripts as template. The primer set for the first-round RT-PCR of the TCR CDR3 was HTBI. Each CDR3 protein is one row after TCRdb ran MiXCR on the multiplex PCR reads. The sample carries around 610,000 distinct CDR3 sequences, 14% to 15% recorded once. The sequenced sample was blood. These receptors all come from a woman in her forties with Graves' ophthalmopathy.

This clonotype was counted many times. The CDR3 protein is CASHRDLSYNEQFF. In DNA form, the CDR3 reads TGTGCAAGCCACCGGGACCTTTCATACAATGAGCAGTTCTTC. The chain is built from TRBV6-5 and TRBJ2-1, with D possibly called TRBD1 or TRBD2 (5 bases each). The CDR3 spans 14 residues. Germline lookup yields CDR1 MNHEY and CDR2 SVGAGI.

This clonotype was recorded many times. This rearrangement joins TRBV6-4 to TRBJ1-3; 10 nucleotides match TRBD1. This CDR3 has 15 residues. J was trimmed by 4 bases and V by 6 bases; bases with no gene match: 6. Germline V gene sequence: CDR1 MRHNA, CDR2 SNTAGT. This CDR3 is CASSLWTGGGNTIYF. DNA for the CDR3: TGTGCCAGCAGCCTGTGGACAGGGGGAGGAAACACCATATATTTT.

Ten or more counts support this clonotype. CDR3 amino acids: CASNNGLAGVYEQYF. CDR3 sequence (DNA): TGTGCCAGCAACAACGGGCTAGCGGGCGTCTACGAGCAGTACTTC. The V and J genes are TRBV28 and TRBJ2-7, with TRBD2 matching over 8 bases. Germline CDR1 reads MDHEN; CDR2 reads SYDVKM. J lost 3 bases, V lost 7 bases, and 11 bases had no gene match. There are 15 residues in the CDR3.

This chain connects TRBV6-1 to TRBJ2-7; 8 bases match TRBD1. Trimming at V came to 5 bases and at J to 6 bases, leaving 12 bases not matched to a gene. CDR3 length equals 15 residues. The germline CDR1 and CDR2 sequences are MNHNS and SASEGT. The CDR3 spells CASSPGQVRGSEQYF. CDR3 sequence (DNA): TGTGCCAGCAGTCCGGGACAGGTGCGAGGGAGCGAGCAGTACTTC.

The chain is built from TRBV7-9 and TRBJ1-3; 8 nucleotides agree with TRBD1. CDR1 and CDR2 from the germline V gene are SEHNR and FQNEAQ (reference sequence). The length of the CDR3 is 15 residues. Losses at the gene ends were 6 bases for V and 0 bases for J; bases not matched to a gene: 4. In DNA form, the CDR3 reads TGTGCCAGCAGACGGACAGGGAACTCTGGAAACACCATATATTTT. As protein: CASRRTGNSGNTIYF.

V is TRBV10-3 and J is TRBJ2-7; the D gene could be TRBD1 or TRBD2 (5 bases each). The CDR3 has 14 residues. V lost 0 bases to trimming and J lost 3 bases, with 9 bases between them. CDR1 is ENHRY, CDR2 SYGVKD, per germline. CDR3 coding DNA: TGTGCCATCAGTGAGTCGAGGGGCAGCTACGAGCAGTACTTC. Its protein product is CAISESRGSYEQYF.